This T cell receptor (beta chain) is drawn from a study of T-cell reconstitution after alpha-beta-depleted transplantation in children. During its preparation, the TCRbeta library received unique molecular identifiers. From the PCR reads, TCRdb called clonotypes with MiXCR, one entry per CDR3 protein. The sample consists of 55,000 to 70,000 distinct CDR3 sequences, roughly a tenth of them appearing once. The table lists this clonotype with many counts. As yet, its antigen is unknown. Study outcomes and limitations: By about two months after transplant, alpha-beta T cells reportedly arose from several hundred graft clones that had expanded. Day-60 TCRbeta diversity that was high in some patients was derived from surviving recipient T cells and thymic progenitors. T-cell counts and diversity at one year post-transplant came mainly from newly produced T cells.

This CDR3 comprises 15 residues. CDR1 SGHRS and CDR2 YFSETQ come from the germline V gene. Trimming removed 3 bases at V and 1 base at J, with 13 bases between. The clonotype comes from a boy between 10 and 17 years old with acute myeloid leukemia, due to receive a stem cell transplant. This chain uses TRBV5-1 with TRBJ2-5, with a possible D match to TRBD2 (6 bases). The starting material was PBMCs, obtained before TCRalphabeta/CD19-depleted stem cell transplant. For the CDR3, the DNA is TGCGCCAGCAGCTCGAACTCGGGACTCCAAGAGACCCAGTACTTC. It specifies CASSSNSGLQETQYF.